This TCR beta chain was sequenced for a study of T cell changes during pregnancy in multiple sclerosis. Measured with immunoSEQ multiplex PCR; TCRdb has only the in-frame clones, and not every one. The repertoire includes 70,000 to 100,000 clones, roughly 93% of them detected once, and about 3.9% sits in the top ten. This CDR3 is 17 amino acids long. After removal of 0 bases from V and 5 bases from J, the junction contained 9 bases not matched to a gene. CDR1 and CDR2 (germline): SGDLS, YYNGEE. The chain employs TRBV9 and TRBJ2-3; TRBD2 agrees at 10 bases. This sequence originates from a female donor with multiple sclerosis, enrolled in a pregnancy study. The sequences come from peripheral blood, collected in the first trimester of pregnancy. CDR3 amino acids: CASSVGLLAGEGDTQYF. CDR3 bases: TGTGCCAGCAGCGTAGGGCTGCTAGCGGGGGAGGGAGATACGCAGTATTTT.